This TCR beta chain was documented in a study of T-cell reconstitution after alpha-beta-depleted transplantation in children. TCRbeta library preparation incorporated unique molecular identifiers. TCRdb called the PCR reads again in MiXCR, with one record for every CDR3 protein. This table holds 90,000 to 100,000 distinct CDR3 sequences, about 25% found once. CDR3 length: 14 residues. With 2 bases clipped from V and 10 bases from J, the junction kept 4 bases outside the gene matches. The germline gives CDR1 SGHRS, CDR2 YFSETQ. This clonotype was picked up a small number of times. This specimen was PBMCs, taken before TCRalphabeta/CD19-depleted stem cell transplant. This clonotype was obtained from a boy aged 2 to 10 with acute lymphoblastic leukemia, due to receive a stem cell transplant. J is TRBJ1-6 and V is TRBV5-1; 9 bases line up with TRBD1. Here the CDR3 DNA reads TGCGCCAGCAGCTTTGACAGGGGGGGCTCACCCCTCCACTTT. Protein: CASSFDRGGSPLHF.